This T cell receptor (beta chain) was found in a study of OX40 agonist ivuxolimab in advanced cancers. The study, taken as a whole, reports: Averaged across samples, CD8+ T cells carried more expanded clones than CD4+ did.

The CDR3 has 16 residues. Germline V gene lookup returns CDR1 MNHEY and CDR2 SMNVEV (reference sequence). V was pared by 2 bases and J by 4 bases, with 17 bases between. Patients were ineligible given autoimmune disease history or systemic immunosuppression. Profiled with immunoSEQ multiplex PCR; TCRdb holds only in-frame clones, not every one. The table lists 20,000 to 30,000 clones, about four fifths of them singletons. Of note for this clone: As yet, its antigen is unknown.

This chain connects TRBV27 to TRBJ2-5, with D perhaps TRBD1 (5 bases). The clonotype was recovered from an adult with an advanced solid tumor such as melanoma, head and neck, liver or kidney cancer. The specimen comprised CD4+ or CD8+ T cells sorted from blood, sampled in a trial of the OX40 agonist ivuxolimab. CDR3 nucleotides: TGTGCCAGCAGTTTAAAACCCTACCCCCAGGGAGAGACCCAGTACTTC. It yields the protein CASSLKPYPQGETQYF.